The sequence of this T cell receptor (beta chain) was determined in a study of identical twins. Findings of the study overall: Donors were not followed over many years; analysis was cross-sectional.

The CDR3 extends over 17 amino acids. CDR1 is WSHSY, CDR2 SAAADI, per germline. Trimming removed 2 bases from V and 3 bases from J; junction bases left unmatched: 10. This clonotype was picked up a small number of times. Its antigen is unidentified. TCRdb reanalysed the 5' RACE reads using MiXCR and keeps one entry per CDR3 protein. The data contain some 1,600,000 distinct CDR3 sequences, about 32% of them seen just once; the ten biggest clones take up about 0.25%. Sequenced input: cord blood. The genes are TRBV10-2 and TRBJ2-1; TRBD2 aligns across 7 bases. The receptor comes from a newborn girl in good health. CDR3 protein: CASSEERIAGLYNEQFF. The CDR3 DNA is TGCGCCAGCAGTGAGGAGCGTATAGCGGGCCTCTACAATGAGCAGTTCTTC.